A single sample is the source of the 19 T cell receptor beta chains below, sequenced in a study of OX40 agonist ivuxolimab in advanced cancers. The data were produced by immunoSEQ multiplex PCR, yet TCRdb's version contains in-frame clones alone and is incomplete. The top ten hold 7.4% of the sample, which has tens of thousands of clones, 80% to 90% seen once. The sequenced sample was CD4+ or CD8+ T cells sorted from blood, obtained in a trial of the OX40 agonist ivuxolimab. All receptors derive from an adult with an advanced solid tumor such as melanoma, head and neck, liver or kidney cancer.

This chain connects TRBV4-1 to TRBJ2-5; D gene uncertain. The J call is in doubt because the DNA end fits TRBJ2-7 better. The CDR3 runs 13 residues. Per the germline V gene, CDR1 is MGHRA and CDR2 is YSYEKL. The CDR3 DNA reads as TGCGCCAGCAGCCAAGGCAGTTTCGGCGAGCAGTACTTC. It is translated as CASSQGSFGEQYF.

The rearrangement links TRBV11-3 to TRBJ2-2, with 7 bases aligning to TRBD1. CDR3 length equals 16 residues. The V gene end was trimmed by 5 bases and the J gene end by 10 bases; junction bases not matched to a gene: 16. From germline, CDR1 is SGHNT and CDR2 YENEEA. The CDR3 is CASSMGSGTVSSELFF. Here the CDR3 DNA reads TGTGCCAGCAGCATGGGCTCCGGGACAGTTAGTTCGGAGCTGTTTTTT.

The J gene is TRBJ1-5, the V gene TRBV29-1, with D perhaps matching TRBD1 (5 bases). The ends were cut back, 6 bases at V and 4 bases at J, with 13 bases in the middle. The CDR3 is made up of 13 amino acids. The germline gives CDR1 SQVTM, CDR2 ANQGSEA. Here the CDR3 reads CSVRTQENQPQHF. CDR3 coding DNA: TGCAGCGTGAGAACACAGGAGAATCAGCCCCAGCATTTT.

The chain couples TRBV7-3 to TRBJ1-1; no definite D call. The CDR3 totals 14 residues. V lost 0 bases, J lost 4 bases, and 9 bases lay in between. CDR1 is SGHTA and CDR2 is FQGTGA in the germline V gene. The CDR3 bases are TGTGCCAGCAGCTTAACCCCAGGTATCACTGAAGCTTTCTTT. Its translation is CASSLTPGITEAFF.

The rearrangement links TRBV28 to TRBJ1-4; TRBD1 is a possible D gene (6 bases). The CDR3 is made up of 16 amino acids. V gave up 0 bases and J gave up 4 bases, with 12 bases separating them. Germline V gene sequence: CDR1 MDHEN, CDR2 SYDVKM. This CDR3 reads CASSLWATGLNEKLFF. For the CDR3, the DNA is TGTGCCAGCAGTTTATGGGCCACAGGGCTTAATGAAAAACTGTTTTTT.

The chain joins TRBV5-1 to TRBJ2-7, with D possibly matching TRBD2 (5 bases). Germline V gene lookup returns CDR1 SGHRS and CDR2 YFSETQ. V was cut by 0 bases and J by 6 bases, with 10 bases left in between. The CDR3 is made up of 13 amino acids. As DNA, the CDR3 is TGCGCCAGCAGCTTGGTATTAGGGAGCGAGCAGTACTTC. This codes for CASSLVLGSEQYF.

This chain connects TRBV4-1 to TRBJ2-5; D is undetermined. This CDR3 comprises 15 residues. V lost 1 base and J lost 5, with 14 bases in between. Germline CDR1 reads MGHRA; CDR2 reads YSYEKL. The CDR3 region has the DNA TGCGCCAGCAGCCAAGCCGGCCTCTCAGTGGAGACCCAGTACTTC. Translating gives CASSQAGLSVETQYF.

The chain is built from TRBV7-8 and TRBJ2-5; no clear D gene. Germline V CDR1 and CDR2: SGHVS, FQNEAQ. The CDR3 has 14 amino acids. Trimming removed 8 bases from V and 5 bases from J, with 18 bases in between. For the CDR3, the DNA is TGTGCCAGCGGCGGCCGGAGAGTCCGGGAGACCCAGTACTTC. It encodes CASGGRRVRETQYF. The whole variable domain, remainder taken from reference TRBV7-8 and TRBJ2-5, is GAGVSQSPRYKVAKRGQDVALRCDPISGHVSLFWYQQALGQGPEFLTYFQNEAQLDKSGLPSDRFFAERPEGSVSTLKIQRTQQEDSAVYLCASGGRRVRETQYFGPGTRLLVL.

CDR3 sequence reads: CASSRDTGELFF. The CDR3 DNA follows: TGTGCCAGCTCACGGGACACCGGGGAGCTGTTTTTT. This chain uses TRBV18 with TRBJ2-2; D not certain. Trimming left V 4 bases short and J 3 bases short, with 3 bases between. Germline CDR1 is KGHSH and CDR2 is LQKENI. CDR3 size: 12 residues.

The CDR3 DNA reads TGTGCCAGCAGCTTGCTCTCTGCTGGGTTTGAAGCTTTCTTT. Translated, it gives CASSLLSAGFEAFF. This sequence joins TRBV5-6 and TRBJ1-1; unclear D gene. The CDR3 runs 14 residues. In germline, CDR1 is SGHDT, CDR2 YYEEEE. Trimming cost V 1 base and J 7 bases, with 14 bases left between them.

The rearrangement uses TRBV25-1 and TRBJ2-7, with 9 bases that match TRBD1. The CDR3 totals 14 residues. Germline V lookup: CDR1 MGHDK, CDR2 SYGVNS. Germline trimming cut 8 bases from V and 5 bases from J; bases unmatched to any gene: 10. The CDR3 DNA sequence: TGTGCCAGCCATAGGGGGACAGGGTCCCACGAGCAGTACTTC. Encoded protein: CASHRGTGSHEQYF.

This clone was observed a handful of times. This chain uses TRBV19 with TRBJ1-5; D uncertain. CDR3 length: 15 residues. Looked up from germline, CDR1 is LNHDA and CDR2 is SQIVND (reference sequence). V dropped 5 bases and J dropped 6 bases, with 17 bases sitting between them. As DNA, the CDR3 is TGTGCCAGTAGTCCCTCCCTCACGAAGGTTCAGCCCCAGCATTTT. This sequence encodes CASSPSLTKVQPQHF.

V and J are TRBV11-2 and TRBJ2-7, with D perhaps matching TRBD2 (6 bases). There are 16 residues in the CDR3. Per the germline V gene, CDR1 is SGHAT and CDR2 is FQNNGV. V lost 5 bases, J lost 5 bases, and 22 bases lay in between. CDR3 sequence (DNA): TGTGCCAGCAGCCTCTATGGGTGGGGGGAGAGCCACGAGCAGTACTTC. This encodes CASSLYGWGESHEQYF.

This chain uses TRBV7-3 with TRBJ2-1, with a possible D match to TRBD2 (5 bases). The V gene lost 3 bases and the J gene lost 7 bases, with 10 bases spanning the gap. The CDR3 runs to 13 residues. The germline CDR1 and CDR2 sequences are SGHTA and FQGTGA. CDR3 in DNA: TGTGCCAGCAGCTTCGGACTCGCGAATGAGCAGTTCTTC. Translating gives CASSFGLANEQFF.

The chain uses TRBV7-3 and TRBJ2-7; a weak D match, TRBD1 (5 bases). CDR1 is SGHTA, CDR2 FQGTGA, per germline. Trimming cost V 5 bases and J 4 bases, with 12 bases left between them. The CDR3 covers 13 residues. The CDR3 sequence is CASSESPGYEQYF. CDR3 coding DNA: TGTGCCAGCAGCGAAAGTCCAGGGTACGAGCAGTACTTC.

CDR3 sequence reads: CASSWDWGNEQFF. DNA for the CDR3: TGTGCCAGCAGCTGGGACTGGGGAAATGAGCAGTTCTTC. This chain joins TRBV7-3 and TRBJ2-1, with a weak D call TRBD2 (6 bases). The CDR3 has 13 residues. CDR1 and CDR2 (germline): SGHTA, FQGTGA. With 4 bases removed from V and 7 bases from J, the gap between germline ends came to 11 bases.

This chain links TRBV9 with TRBJ2-7; maybe TRBD1 (6 bases). Looked up from germline, CDR1 is SGDLS and CDR2 is YYNGEE. V lost 4 bases, J lost 7 bases, and 24 bases lay in between. This CDR3 is built from 16 residues. The CDR3 DNA reads as TGTGCCAGCAGCCCCCTAGGTACAGGGCGGTTTGGGGAGCAGTACTTC. Translating it yields CASSPLGTGRFGEQYF.

The chain links TRBV9 to TRBJ2-7; 12 nucleotides agree with TRBD2. V lost 4 bases, J lost 2 bases, and 1 base stayed unmatched. There are 14 residues in the CDR3. The germline V gene has CDR1 SGDLS and CDR2 YYNGEE. CDR3 protein: CASSLAGGTYEQYF. The CDR3 DNA reads as TGTGCCAGCAGCCTAGCGGGAGGGACCTACGAGCAGTACTTC.

This sequence joins TRBV29-1 and TRBJ2-3; TRBD2 agrees at 10 bases. CDR1 SQVTM and CDR2 ANQGSEA come from the germline V gene. This CDR3 is 14 amino acids long. Trimming at V came to 4 bases and at J to 5 bases, leaving 6 bases not matched to a gene. The CDR3 is CSVVPAGGLDTQYF. DNA for the CDR3: TGCAGCGTTGTGCCAGCGGGGGGGTTAGATACGCAGTATTTT.